This TCR beta chain is from a study of blood T cell repertoires in COVID-19. Study context: There were acute and convalescent COVID-19 samples, and they came from the United States, Italy and Spain. The cDNA or gDNA used as material had been derived from T cells, B-cell-depleted T cells, or PBMCs.

The CDR3 length is 18 residues. This clone was counted once. Authors' analysis steps: It was from reference gene primer amplification that nucleated cell counts were estimated. Clones were read by immunoSEQ multiplex PCR, and TCRdb kept only the in-frame ones, dropping some. The DNA was the basis for D and trimming; V, J and clone size are from that table. The sample gives approximately 350,000 clones, roughly 90% of which show up once; approximately 1.2% is in the top ten. This receptor was obtained from a man aged 40-49 years with acute or convalescent COVID-19. This sequence joins TRBV21-1 and TRBJ1-1; the table's D gene call, TRBD1, was not cross checked with the DNA. TRBV21-1 is listed as a pseudogene. The sample taken for sequencing was peripheral blood. Here the CDR3 reads CASSKARRVQGPNTEAFF. The DNA of the CDR3 is TGTGCCAGCAGCAAAGCCCGCCGCGTGCAGGGGCCGAATACTGAAGCTTTCTTT.